A single sample gave rise to the 2 T cell receptor beta chains below, sequenced in a study of Graves' ophthalmopathy and Graves' hyperthyroidism. Using RNA transcripts, the TCR beta CDR3 regions were amplified. An initial RT-PCR round employing HTBI primers preceded a second-round multiplex PCR. In TCRdb, the multiplex PCR reads were re-called with MiXCR into one record per CDR3 protein. In the table there are about 400,000 distinct CDR3 sequences, about 16% of which are singletons. The specimen was peripheral blood. The receptors were sampled from a woman aged 18-29 years with Graves' ophthalmopathy.

The genes are TRBV25-1 and TRBJ2-7, with 12 bases matching TRBD1. Germline values: CDR1 MGHDK, CDR2 SYGVNS. The CDR3 runs to 16 residues. Unmatched junction bases numbered 10, after V lost 3 bases and J lost 7 bases. CDR3 nucleotide sequence: TGTGCCAGCAGTGATTCCCCGGGACAGGGGGCGGAGGAGCAGTACTTC. Its protein is CASSDSPGQGAEEQYF.

The V and J genes are TRBV6-2 or TRBV6-3 and TRBJ2-5, with D uncertain. The germline V gene encodes CDR1 MNHEY and CDR2 SVGEGT. The CDR3 consists of 13 residues. Trimming cost V 2 bases and J 5 bases, with 9 bases left between them. This CDR3 is CASSYKTYETQYF. The CDR3 DNA reads as TGTGCCAGCAGTTACAAGACTTACGAGACCCAGTACTTC.